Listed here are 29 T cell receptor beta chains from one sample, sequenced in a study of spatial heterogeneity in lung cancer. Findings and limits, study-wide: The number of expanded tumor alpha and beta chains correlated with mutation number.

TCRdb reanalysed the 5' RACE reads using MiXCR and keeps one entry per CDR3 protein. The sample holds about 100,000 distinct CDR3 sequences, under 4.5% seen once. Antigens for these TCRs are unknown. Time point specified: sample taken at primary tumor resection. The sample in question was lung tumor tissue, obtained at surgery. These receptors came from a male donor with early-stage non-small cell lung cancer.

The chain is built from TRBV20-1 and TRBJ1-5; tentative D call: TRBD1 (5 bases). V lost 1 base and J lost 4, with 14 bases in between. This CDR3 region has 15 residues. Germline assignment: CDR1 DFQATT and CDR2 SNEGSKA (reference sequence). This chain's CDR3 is CSARAPGERNQPQHF. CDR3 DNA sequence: TGCAGTGCTAGAGCACCGGGGGAGCGGAATCAGCCCCAGCATTTT.

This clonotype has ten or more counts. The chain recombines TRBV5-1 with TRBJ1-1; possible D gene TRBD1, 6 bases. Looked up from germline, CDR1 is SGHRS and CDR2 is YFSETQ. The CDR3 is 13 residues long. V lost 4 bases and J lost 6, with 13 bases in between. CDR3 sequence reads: CASSNPGAPEAFF. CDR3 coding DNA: TGCGCCAGCAGCAATCCGGGGGCGCCTGAAGCTTTCTTT.

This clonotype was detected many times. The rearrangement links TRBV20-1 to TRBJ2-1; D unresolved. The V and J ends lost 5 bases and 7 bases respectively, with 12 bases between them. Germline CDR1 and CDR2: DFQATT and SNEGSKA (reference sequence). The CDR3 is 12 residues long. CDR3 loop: CSARLNGNEQFF. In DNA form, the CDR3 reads TGCAGTGCTCGGCTGAATGGTAATGAGCAGTTCTTC.

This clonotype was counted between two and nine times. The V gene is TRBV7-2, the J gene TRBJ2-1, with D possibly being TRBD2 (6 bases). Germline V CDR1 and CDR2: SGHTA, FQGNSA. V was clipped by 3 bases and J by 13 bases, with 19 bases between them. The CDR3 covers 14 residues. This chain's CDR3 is CASSFPKTRGIQFF. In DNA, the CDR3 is TGTGCCAGCAGCTTCCCTAAGACACGGGGGATTCAGTTCTTC.

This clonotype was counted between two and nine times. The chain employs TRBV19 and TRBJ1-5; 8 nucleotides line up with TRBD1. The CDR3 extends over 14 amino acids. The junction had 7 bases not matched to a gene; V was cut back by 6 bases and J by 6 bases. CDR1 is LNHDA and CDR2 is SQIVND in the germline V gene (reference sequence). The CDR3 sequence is CASRTRTGSQPQHF. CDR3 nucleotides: TGTGCCAGTAGGACAAGGACAGGGTCTCAGCCCCAGCATTTT.

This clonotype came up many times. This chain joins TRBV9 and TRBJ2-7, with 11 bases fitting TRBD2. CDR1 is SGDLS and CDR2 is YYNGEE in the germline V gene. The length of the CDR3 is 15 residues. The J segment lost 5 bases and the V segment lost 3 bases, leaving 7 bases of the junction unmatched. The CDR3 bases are TGTGCCAGCAGCGCGGAACTAGCGGGAGCTGACGAGCAGTACTTC. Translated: CASSAELAGADEQYF.

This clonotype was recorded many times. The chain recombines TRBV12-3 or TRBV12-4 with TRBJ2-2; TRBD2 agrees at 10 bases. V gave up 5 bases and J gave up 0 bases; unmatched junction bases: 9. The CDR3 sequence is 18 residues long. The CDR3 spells CASSLWTSGFANTGELFF. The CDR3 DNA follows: TGTGCCAGCAGTCTCTGGACTAGCGGCTTCGCGAACACCGGGGAGCTGTTTTTT.

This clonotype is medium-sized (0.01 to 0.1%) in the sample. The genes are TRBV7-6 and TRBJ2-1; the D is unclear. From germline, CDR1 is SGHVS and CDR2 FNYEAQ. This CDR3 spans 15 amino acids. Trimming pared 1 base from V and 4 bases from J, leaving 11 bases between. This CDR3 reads CASSLDLAWYNEQFF. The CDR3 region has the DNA TGTGCCAGCAGCTTAGACTTAGCATGGTACAATGAGCAGTTCTTC.

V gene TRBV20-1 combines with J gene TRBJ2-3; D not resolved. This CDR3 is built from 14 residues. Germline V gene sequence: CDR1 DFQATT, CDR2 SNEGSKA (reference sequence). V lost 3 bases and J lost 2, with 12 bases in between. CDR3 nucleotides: TGCAGTGCTAGTGTCCCAGCCTACACAGATACGCAGTATTTT. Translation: CSASVPAYTDTQYF.

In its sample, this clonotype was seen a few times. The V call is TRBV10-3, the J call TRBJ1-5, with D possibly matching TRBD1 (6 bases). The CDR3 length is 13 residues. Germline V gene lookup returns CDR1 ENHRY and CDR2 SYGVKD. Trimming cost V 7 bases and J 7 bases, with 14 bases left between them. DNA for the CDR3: TGTGCCATCACCTCAGGGGAGGAGCAGCCCCAGCATTTT. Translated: CAITSGEEQPQHF.

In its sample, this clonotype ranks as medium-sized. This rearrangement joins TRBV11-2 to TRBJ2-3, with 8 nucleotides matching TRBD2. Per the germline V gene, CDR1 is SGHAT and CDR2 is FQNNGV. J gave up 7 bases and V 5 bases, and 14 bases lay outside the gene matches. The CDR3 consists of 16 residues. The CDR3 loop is CASSHTRAGGSNTQYF. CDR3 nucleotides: TGTGCCAGCAGCCACACCCGCGCGGGAGGATCGAATACGCAGTATTTT.

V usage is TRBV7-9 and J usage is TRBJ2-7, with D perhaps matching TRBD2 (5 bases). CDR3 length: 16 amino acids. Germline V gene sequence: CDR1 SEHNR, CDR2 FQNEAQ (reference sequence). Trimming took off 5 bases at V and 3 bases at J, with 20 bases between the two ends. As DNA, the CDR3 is TGTGCCAGCAGCCTAAGCGGAAGCCCCAATAACTACGAGCAGTACTTC. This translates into CASSLSGSPNNYEQYF.

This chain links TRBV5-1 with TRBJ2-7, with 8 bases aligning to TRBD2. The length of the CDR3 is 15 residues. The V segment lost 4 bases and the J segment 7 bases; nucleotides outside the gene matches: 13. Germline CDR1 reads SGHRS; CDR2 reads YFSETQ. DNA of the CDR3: TGCGCCAGCAGCCCTCTGGGTAGCGGGAAGGGAGAGCAGTACTTC. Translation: CASSPLGSGKGEQYF.

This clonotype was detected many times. CDR3 DNA: TGCGCCAGCAGTGACTATGAGACCCAGTACTTC. It codes for CASSDYETQYF. This chain joins TRBV10-2 and TRBJ2-5, with D uncertain. The V gene's germline CDR1 is WSHSY and CDR2 SAAADI. There are 11 residues in the CDR3. The V end was cut by 3 bases, the J end by 5 bases, with 4 bases between.

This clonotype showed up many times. CDR3 DNA sequence: TGCGGGGGACTAGCGGGAATGAATGAGCAGTTCTTC. As protein: CGGLAGMNEQFF. The chain couples TRBV20-1 to TRBJ2-1; TRBD2 agrees at 13 bases. Germline V CDR1 and CDR2: DFQATT, SNEGSKA (reference sequence). The CDR3 covers 12 residues.

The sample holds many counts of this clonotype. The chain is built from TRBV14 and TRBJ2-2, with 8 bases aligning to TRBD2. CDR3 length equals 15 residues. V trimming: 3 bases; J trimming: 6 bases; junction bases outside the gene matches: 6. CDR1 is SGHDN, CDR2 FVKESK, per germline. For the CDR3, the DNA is TGTGCCAGCAGCCAGCACGGGAGGGCCCCCGGGGAGCTGTTTTTT. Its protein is CASSQHGRAPGELFF.

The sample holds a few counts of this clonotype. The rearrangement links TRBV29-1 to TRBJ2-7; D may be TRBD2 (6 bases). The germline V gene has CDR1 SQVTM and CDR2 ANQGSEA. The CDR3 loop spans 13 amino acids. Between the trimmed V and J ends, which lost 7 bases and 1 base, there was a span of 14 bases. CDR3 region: CSGGEFGSYEQYF. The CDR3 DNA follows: TGCAGCGGGGGGGAGTTCGGGTCCTACGAGCAGTACTTC.

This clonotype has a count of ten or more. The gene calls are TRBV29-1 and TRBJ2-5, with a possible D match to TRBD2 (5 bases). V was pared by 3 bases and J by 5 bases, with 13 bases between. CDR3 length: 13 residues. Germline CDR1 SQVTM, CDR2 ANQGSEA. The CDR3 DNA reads TGCAGCGTTGAGGTGGGAGCCCCGGAGACCCAGTACTTC. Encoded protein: CSVEVGAPETQYF.

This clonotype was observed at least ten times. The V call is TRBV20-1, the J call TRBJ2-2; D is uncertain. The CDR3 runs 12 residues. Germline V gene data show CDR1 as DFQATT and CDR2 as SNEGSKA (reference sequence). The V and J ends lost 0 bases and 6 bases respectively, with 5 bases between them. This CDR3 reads CSAREAPGELFF. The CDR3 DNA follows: TGCAGTGCTAGAGAGGCCCCCGGGGAGCTGTTTTTT.

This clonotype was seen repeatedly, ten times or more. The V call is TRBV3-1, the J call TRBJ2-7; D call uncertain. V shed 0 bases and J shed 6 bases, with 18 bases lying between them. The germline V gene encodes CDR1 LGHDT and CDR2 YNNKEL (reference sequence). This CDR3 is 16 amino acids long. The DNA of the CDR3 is TGTGCCAGCAGCCAAGATCGCTTAACAGTTCGGAGCGAGCAGTACTTC. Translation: CASSQDRLTVRSEQYF.

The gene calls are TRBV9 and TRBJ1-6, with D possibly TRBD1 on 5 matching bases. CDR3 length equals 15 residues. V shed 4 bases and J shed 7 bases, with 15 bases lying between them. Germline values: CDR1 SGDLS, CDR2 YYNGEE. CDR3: CASSSSRDPNSPLHF. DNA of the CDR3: TGTGCCAGCAGCTCGAGCCGGGACCCCAATTCACCCCTCCACTTT.

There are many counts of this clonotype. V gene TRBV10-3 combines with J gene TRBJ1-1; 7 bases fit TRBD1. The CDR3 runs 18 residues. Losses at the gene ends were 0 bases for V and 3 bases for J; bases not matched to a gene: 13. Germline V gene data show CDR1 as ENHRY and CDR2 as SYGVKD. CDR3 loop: CAISESSRRQGWDTEAFF. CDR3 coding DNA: TGTGCCATCAGTGAGTCTAGTCGGAGACAGGGATGGGACACTGAAGCTTTCTTT.

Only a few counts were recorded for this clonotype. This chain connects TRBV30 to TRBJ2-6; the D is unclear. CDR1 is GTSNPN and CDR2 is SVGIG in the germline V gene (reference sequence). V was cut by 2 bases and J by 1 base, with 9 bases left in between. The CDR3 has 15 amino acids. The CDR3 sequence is CAWSQATSGANVLTF. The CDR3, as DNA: TGTGCCTGGAGTCAGGCCACTTCTGGGGCCAACGTCCTGACTTTC.

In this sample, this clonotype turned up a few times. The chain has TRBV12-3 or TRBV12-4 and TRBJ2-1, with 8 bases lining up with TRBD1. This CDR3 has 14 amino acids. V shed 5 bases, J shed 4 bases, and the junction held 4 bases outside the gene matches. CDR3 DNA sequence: TGTGCCAGCAGTCGGACAGGGTTTTACAATGAGCAGTTCTTC. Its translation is CASSRTGFYNEQFF.

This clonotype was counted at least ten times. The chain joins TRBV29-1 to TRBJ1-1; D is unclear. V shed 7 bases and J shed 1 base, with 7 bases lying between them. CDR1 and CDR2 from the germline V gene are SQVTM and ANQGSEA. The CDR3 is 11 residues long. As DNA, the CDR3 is TGCAGCGCACGGACGAACACTGAAGCTTTCTTT. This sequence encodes CSARTNTEAFF.

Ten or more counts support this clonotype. In DNA form, the CDR3 reads TGCAGTGCTAGAACAGATACGCAGTATTTT. This codes for CSARTDTQYF. The rearrangement links TRBV20-1 to TRBJ2-3; D is unresolved. Between the trimmed V and J ends, which lost 2 bases and 3 bases, there was a span of 0 bases. This CDR3 spans 10 amino acids. The germline CDR1 and CDR2 sequences are DFQATT and SNEGSKA (reference sequence).

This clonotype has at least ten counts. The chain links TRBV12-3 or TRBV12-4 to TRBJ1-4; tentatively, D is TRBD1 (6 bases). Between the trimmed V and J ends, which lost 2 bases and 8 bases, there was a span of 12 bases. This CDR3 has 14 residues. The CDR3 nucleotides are TGTGCCAGCAGTTTACCCAGGGGTGGGGAAAAACTGTTTTTT. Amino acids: CASSLPRGGEKLFF.

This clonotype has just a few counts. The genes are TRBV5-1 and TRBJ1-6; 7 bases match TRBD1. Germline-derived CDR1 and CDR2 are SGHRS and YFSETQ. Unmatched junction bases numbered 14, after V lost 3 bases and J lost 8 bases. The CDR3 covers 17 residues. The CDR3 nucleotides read TGCGCCAGCAGCTCGACCGACAGGGCCTTATTTCATTCACCCCTCCACTTT. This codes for CASSSTDRALFHSPLHF.

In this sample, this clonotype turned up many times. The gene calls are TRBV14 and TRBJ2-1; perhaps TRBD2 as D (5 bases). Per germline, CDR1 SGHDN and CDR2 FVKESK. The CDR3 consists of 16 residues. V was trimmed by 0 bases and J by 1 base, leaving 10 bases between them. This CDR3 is CASSQDPGISYNEQFF. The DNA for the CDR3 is TGTGCCAGCAGCCAAGACCCGGGAATTTCCTACAATGAGCAGTTCTTC. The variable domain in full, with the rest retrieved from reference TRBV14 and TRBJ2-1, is EAGVTQFPSHSVIEKGQTVTLRCDPISGHDNLYWYRRVMGKEIKFLLHFVKESKQDESGMPNNRFLAERTGGTYSTLKVQPAELEDSGVYFCASSQDPGISYNEQFFGPGTRLTVL.